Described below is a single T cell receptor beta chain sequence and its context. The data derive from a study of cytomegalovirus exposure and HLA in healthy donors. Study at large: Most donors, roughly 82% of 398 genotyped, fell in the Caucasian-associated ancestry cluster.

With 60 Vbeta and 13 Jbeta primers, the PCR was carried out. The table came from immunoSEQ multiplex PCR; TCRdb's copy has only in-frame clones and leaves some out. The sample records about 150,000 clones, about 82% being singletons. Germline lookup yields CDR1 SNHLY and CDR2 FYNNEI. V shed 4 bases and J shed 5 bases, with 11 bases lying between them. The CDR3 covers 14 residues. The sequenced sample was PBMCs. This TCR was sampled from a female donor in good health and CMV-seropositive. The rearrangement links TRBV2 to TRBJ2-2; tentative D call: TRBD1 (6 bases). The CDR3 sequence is CASSGTVKTGELFF. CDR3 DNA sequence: TGTGCCAGCAGTGGGACAGTAAAGACCGGGGAGCTGTTTTTT.